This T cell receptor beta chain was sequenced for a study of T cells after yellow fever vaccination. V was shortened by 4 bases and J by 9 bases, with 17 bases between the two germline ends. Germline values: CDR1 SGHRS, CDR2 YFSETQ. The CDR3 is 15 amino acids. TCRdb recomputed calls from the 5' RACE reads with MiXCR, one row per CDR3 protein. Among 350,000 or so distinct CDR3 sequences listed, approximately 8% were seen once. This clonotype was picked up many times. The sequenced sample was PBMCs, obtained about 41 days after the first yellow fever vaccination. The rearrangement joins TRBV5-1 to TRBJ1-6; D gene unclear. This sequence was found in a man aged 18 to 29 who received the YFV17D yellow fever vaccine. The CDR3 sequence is CASSPLEGRGSPLHF. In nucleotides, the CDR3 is TGCGCCAGCAGCCCCCTTGAGGGCCGGGGTTCACCCCTCCACTTT.